The text below deals with one T cell receptor (beta chain). The target antigen is unknown. The CDR3 covers 16 residues. With 1 base clipped from V and 2 bases from J, the junction kept 4 bases outside the gene matches. Per germline, CDR1 LGHNA and CDR2 YNFKEQ. This sample was taken from a study of cytomegalovirus exposure and HLA in healthy donors. Study context: In an early release, HLA-typed donors contributed tens of millions of unique TCR sequences. Study findings and constraints: Analysis was carried out at a later point, and it linked a missense DCLRE1C variant to TCR beta V- and J-gene trimming. TRBV6-2, TRBV6-3 and some other V segments were unresolvable in 87-base-pair reads.

PCR involved 60 Vbeta and 13 Jbeta primers. Profiling relied on immunoSEQ multiplex PCR, and the TCRdb table lists in-frame clones only, not all of them. The sample has some 90,000 clones; about four fifths are singletons. The receptor was derived from a woman aged 40 to 49 in good health and CMV-seronegative. J is TRBJ2-3 and V is TRBV4-2; 9 positions agree with TRBD1. Source material: PBMCs. For the CDR3, the DNA is TGTGCCAGCAGCCAAGGGGGACAGGGTGTCACAGATACGCAGTATTTT. Translated: CASSQGGQGVTDTQYF.